This TCR beta chain appears in the sequencing data of a study of blood T cell repertoires in COVID-19 (dated by TCRdb to 2019 to 2021). With regard to the full study: Collaborator samples came from the United States, Italy and Spain and covered acute and convalescent phases of COVID-19. The prospective study material was composed of cDNA or gDNA derived from T cells, B-cell-depleted T cells, or PBMCs. The dataset comprised deeply sampled blood TCRbeta repertoires from subjects exposed to, actively infected with, or recovered from COVID-19. The repertoires were made available in a free public database intended to serve as a resource for research on the immune response to SARS-CoV-2. Samples were obtained from the ongoing ImmuneRACE study (first 160 participants) and from 1,254 subjects provided by 6 global collaborators. Nearly every sample came with metadata listing a de-identified subject ID, COVID-19 status, age in years and sex. Where HLA class I and class II types were available, the types were taken from metadata supplied by the sample provider, not from assay-based typing. Broader findings and caveats from the paper: How much clinical and demographic metadata was included differed by source and by participant, and the metadata was provided uncurated.

This clone was counted between two and nine times. Its antigen is not yet known. No per-base quality is available; no much larger clone lies one base away. The collaborating institutions used their own protocols to collect whole blood in K2EDTA tubes. Collaborator samples were shipped for TCRbeta analysis as frozen whole blood, isolated PBMCs, or DNA extracted from either sample type. Looking up the germline V gene yields CDR1 SNHLY and CDR2 FYNNEI. The CDR3 sequence holds 15 residues, the cysteine and phenylalanine included. Left in the record is the CDR3 DNA by itself, 45 bases read in frame from the first base. V lost 6 bases and J lost 2 bases, and the count of bases not matched to a germline gene is 9. TCRbeta CDR3 regions were amplified from genomic DNA by means of the immunoSEQ Assay, a bias-controlled multiplex PCR. Per the authors' processing: Within the assay, amplification of reference gene primers was used to estimate how many nucleated cells each sample contained. To quantify the absolute abundance of each unique TCRbeta CDR3 rearrangement, sequence reads were collapsed and filtered. For each sample, productive Simpson clonality was calculated as the square root of Simpson's diversity index over productive rearrangements. TCRdb retrieved this table from immuneACCESS and kept in-frame rearrangements only. Not all clones are present; in checked studies, unresolved V genes account for under half, and no reason is known for the remainder. The D gene and trimming were derived from the DNA, and the V and J assignments and clone size from that table. This sample has roughly 87,000 clones in its table, and 75% of those were observed once. The top ten constitute around 4% of the sample.

The receptor was derived from a woman in her forties or fifties with acute or convalescent COVID-19. Sequencing input: peripheral blood. The chain is made from TRBV2 and TRBJ2-7; TRBD1 aligns with 8 central bases. CDR3 sequence: CASRPTGGITYEQYF. The sequenced DNA is TGTGCCAGCAGACCTACAGGGGGTATCACCTACGAGCAGTACTTC.